Shown below are 10 T cell receptor beta chains from a single sample sequenced in a study of identical twins. In TCRdb, the 5' RACE reads were re-called with MiXCR into one record per CDR3 protein. The data contain approximately 240,000 distinct CDR3 sequences, over 12% of them singletons. What was sequenced was memory (CD45RO+) T cells sorted from blood. The receptors derive from a woman aged 18-35 years in good health.

The rearrangement joins TRBV6-2 or TRBV6-3 to TRBJ2-7, with 11 bases that match TRBD2. Germline V gene lookup returns CDR1 MNHEY and CDR2 SVGEGT. V trimming: 2 bases; J trimming: 6 bases; junction bases outside the gene matches: 18. This CDR3 has 19 residues. The CDR3 coding sequence is TGTGCCAGCAGTTACGGATTAATGGTCCGGCTAGCGGGAGGCGGCGAGCAGTACTTC. Translation gives CASSYGLMVRLAGGGEQYF.

J is TRBJ1-2 and V is TRBV5-1; tentative D call: TRBD1 (5 bases). The CDR3 length is 14 residues. The V gene's germline CDR1 is SGHRS and CDR2 YFSETQ. V was pared by 1 base and J by 3 bases, with 10 bases between. CDR3 DNA sequence: TGCGCCAGCAGCTTGATAACGACAGACTATGGCTACACCTTC. As protein: CASSLITTDYGYTF.

This clonotype was recorded a few times. The rearrangement joins TRBV5-5 to TRBJ2-3; possible D gene TRBD2, 7 bases. Trimming left V 3 bases short and J 2 bases short, with 10 bases between. CDR1 is SGHKS, CDR2 YYEKEE, per germline (reference sequence). The CDR3 loop spans 14 amino acids. The CDR3 here is CASSWGGYTDTQYF. CDR3 nucleotides: TGTGCCAGCAGCTGGGGGGGCTACACAGATACGCAGTATTTT.

This clonotype was counted between two and nine times. The rearrangement links TRBV3-1 to TRBJ2-7; 8 nucleotides line up with TRBD2. V lost 0 bases, J lost 5 bases, and 12 bases stayed unmatched. The CDR3 length is 17 residues. From germline, CDR1 is LGHDT and CDR2 YNNKEL (reference sequence). The CDR3 coding sequence is TGTGCCAGCAGCCAAGATAGGCGGGGGGATCTCAGCCACGAGCAGTACTTC. Translation: CASSQDRRGDLSHEQYF.

V gene TRBV20-1 combines with J gene TRBJ2-5, with 7 bases fitting TRBD2. This CDR3 is 14 amino acids long. Germline V gene data show CDR1 as DFQATT and CDR2 as SNEGSKA (reference sequence). The J segment lost 1 base and the V segment lost 3 bases, leaving 5 bases of the junction unmatched. CDR3 DNA sequence: TGCAGTGCTAGGGCGGGGGAGGTCCAAGAGACCCAGTACTTC. It is translated as CSARAGEVQETQYF.

This clonotype came up a few times. The chain carries TRBV4-3 and TRBJ2-1; perhaps TRBD2 as D (5 bases). Between the trimmed V and J ends, which lost 1 base and 4 bases, there was a span of 14 bases. Germline V gives CDR1 LGHNA, CDR2 YSLEER. The CDR3 has 16 amino acids. This CDR3 reads CASSQGYSGTYNEQFF. The CDR3 DNA reads as TGCGCCAGCAGCCAAGGTTACAGCGGCACGTACAATGAGCAGTTCTTC.

This clonotype appeared a few times. The rearrangement uses TRBV6-2 or TRBV6-3 and TRBJ2-5; TRBD2 might be the D (5 bases). The CDR3 is 14 residues long. The germline V gene encodes CDR1 MNHEY and CDR2 SVGEGT. Trimming pared 5 bases from V and 2 bases from J, leaving 12 bases between. CDR3 amino acids: CASSRLTGQETQYF. In DNA, the CDR3 is TGTGCCAGCAGTCGACTCACGGGACAAGAGACCCAGTACTTC.

In DNA form, the CDR3 reads TGTGCCAGCAGCTGGGGACTAGCAGACACAGATACGCAGTATTTT. Its translation: CASSWGLADTDTQYF. The V and J genes are TRBV7-9 and TRBJ2-3; 9 bases fit TRBD2. CDR3 length: 15 residues. In germline, CDR1 is SEHNR, CDR2 FQNEAQ (reference sequence). J was trimmed by 2 bases and V by 4 bases; bases with no gene match: 4. Drawing the rest from reference TRBV7-9 and TRBJ2-3, the complete variable domain is DTGVSQNPRHKITKRGQNVTFRCDPISEHNRLYWYRQTLGQGPEFLTYFQNEAQLEKSRLLSDRFSAERPKGSFSTLEIQRTEQGDSAMYLCASSWGLADTDTQYFGPGTRLTVL.

The chain combines TRBV7-2 with TRBJ1-1, with D maybe TRBD1 (6 bases). The CDR3 runs to 15 residues. V shed 2 bases and J shed 10 bases, with 20 bases lying between them. CDR1 SGHTA and CDR2 FQGNSA come from the germline V gene. This CDR3 is CASSLTVGGRGRAFF. CDR3 bases: TGTGCCAGCAGCTTAACGGTGGGGGGCCGAGGGAGAGCTTTCTTT.

J is TRBJ2-3 and V is TRBV12-3 or TRBV12-4, with 10 positions matching TRBD2. This CDR3 comprises 12 residues. After removal of 3 bases from V and 14 bases from J, the junction contained 5 bases not matched to a gene. In DNA, the CDR3 is TGTGCCAGCAGTTTCCTAGCGGGGGAATTGTATTTT. This codes for CASSFLAGELYF.